This TCR beta chain was captured by sequencing in a study of T-cell memory formation after mild COVID-19. The germline V and J ends were trimmed by 0 bases and 0 bases, with 12 bases remaining between them. Germline V lookup: CDR1 DFQATT, CDR2 SNEGSKA (reference sequence). The CDR3 contains 15 residues. A single record per CDR3 protein comes from TCRdb applying MiXCR to the 5' RACE reads. The sample holds about 140,000 distinct CDR3 sequences, around 15% seen once. This receptor was identified in an adult woman who had mild COVID-19 (a few samples of this study predate the infection). Cell type and time point are not known. The sequenced material came from PBMCs or a T cell subset sorted from them (not recorded which). The chain recombines TRBV20-1 with TRBJ2-7, with D possibly being TRBD1 (5 bases). In DNA form, the CDR3 reads TGCAGTGCTAGAGACAGGGAAGGGTCCTCCTACGAGCAGTACTTC. This translates into CSARDREGSSYEQYF.